Following are 16 T cell receptor beta chains from one sample sequenced in a study of beta chain features in type 1 diabetes. Whole-study results and caveats: Within each of all four CD4+ subsets, Type 1 diabetes patients had TCRB CDR3s that were moderately but significantly shorter.

These receptors lack a known antigen. Sequenced material consisted of expressed TCRB transcripts (all of the isolated RNA was reverse transcribed). Clones were read by immunoSEQ multiplex PCR, and TCRdb kept only the in-frame ones, dropping some. The sample has approximately 170,000 clones, 50% to 70% seen once; the top ten hold under 0.1%. Sequenced material: naive CD4+ T cells from blood. These receptors were collected from a man aged 25-45 years with type 1 diabetes.

This clone turned up a few times. This rearrangement joins TRBV11-2 to TRBJ2-3; D gene uncertain. Germline V gene data show CDR1 as SGHAT and CDR2 as FQNNGV. V shed 0 bases and J shed 0 bases, with 7 bases lying between them. This CDR3 region has 15 residues. CDR3 nucleotides: TGTGCCAGCAGCTTAGAGGGCCAGAGCACAGATACGCAGTATTTT. Translated: CASSLEGQSTDTQYF.

The chain combines TRBV28 with TRBJ2-7, with unresolved D. Between the trimmed V and J ends, which lost 6 bases and 4 bases, there was a span of 7 bases. The germline V gene has CDR1 MDHEN and CDR2 SYDVKM. The CDR3 extends over 11 amino acids. CDR3 bases: TGTGCCAGCAGCCTAGGGTACGAGCAGTACTTC. It encodes CASSLGYEQYF.

The V gene is TRBV27, the J gene TRBJ2-1; D might be TRBD2 (5 bases). Trimming stripped 3 bases from V and 9 bases from J, with 12 bases between. Looked up from germline, CDR1 is MNHEY and CDR2 is SMNVEV (reference sequence). The CDR3 sequence is 13 residues long. The CDR3 protein is CASSFLAIGEQFF. The CDR3 bases are TGTGCCAGCAGTTTTCTAGCTATAGGTGAGCAGTTCTTC.

This clone was picked up one time. The rearrangement links TRBV4-3 to TRBJ2-7; TRBD1 or TRBD2 may be the D gene (6 bases each). The CDR3 totals 17 residues. The germline V gene has CDR1 LGHNA and CDR2 YSLEER. V gave up 4 bases and J gave up 5 bases, with 24 bases separating them. In DNA form, the CDR3 reads TGCGCCAGCAGCCCCATGGGGGGCGCGGGATGGCGTGACGAGCAGTACTTC. This codes for CASSPMGGAGWRDEQYF.

The chain combines TRBV7-9 with TRBJ2-3; D possibly uses TRBD1 or TRBD2 (5 bases each). Trimming stripped 5 bases from V and 3 bases from J, with 15 bases between. The CDR3 consists of 15 residues. Per the germline V gene, CDR1 is SEHNR and CDR2 is FQNEAQ (reference sequence). The CDR3: CASSPGSGPTDTQYF. CDR3 bases: TGTGCCAGCAGCCCAGGGTCGGGGCCTACAGATACGCAGTATTTT.

This sequence joins TRBV28 and TRBJ2-7; 9 bases map to TRBD1. Germline-derived CDR1 and CDR2 are MDHEN and SYDVKM. This CDR3 region has 14 residues. Losses at the gene ends were 6 bases for V and 3 bases for J; bases not matched to a gene: 6. The CDR3 nucleotides read TGTGCCAGCAGCCCGGGACAGGGCGTCTACGAGCAGTACTTC. This encodes CASSPGQGVYEQYF. Together with reference TRBV28 and TRBJ2-7, the CDR3 gives the full variable domain: DVKVTQSSRYLVKRTGEKVFLECVQDMDHENMFWYRQDPGLGLRLIYFSYDVKMKEKGDIPEGYSVSREKKERFSLILESASTNQTSMYLCASSPGQGVYEQYFGPGTRLTVT.

The rearrangement joins TRBV6-5 to TRBJ2-7; a weak D match, TRBD1 (6 bases). Trimming took 5 bases from V and 2 from J, leaving 13 bases between them. The CDR3 is 14 residues long. Per germline, CDR1 MNHEY and CDR2 SVGAGI. The CDR3: CASSIGTNAYEQYF. The CDR3 DNA reads as TGTGCCAGCAGTATCGGGACAAATGCCTACGAGCAGTACTTC.

The chain is built from TRBV9 and TRBJ2-3, with D perhaps TRBD1 (5 bases). With 0 bases removed from V and 2 bases from J, the gap between germline ends came to 13 bases. The CDR3 sequence is 16 residues long. Germline values: CDR1 SGDLS, CDR2 YYNGEE. This chain's CDR3 is CASSVEARQFTDTQYF. DNA of the CDR3: TGTGCCAGCAGCGTAGAGGCTCGACAGTTCACAGATACGCAGTATTTT.

The chain links TRBV30 to TRBJ2-1, with 8 positions matching TRBD2. Germline assignment: CDR1 GTSNPN and CDR2 SVGIG (reference sequence). The CDR3 totals 16 residues. V lost 3 bases, J lost 3 bases, and 10 bases stayed unmatched. This CDR3 is CAWRSLRGANYNEQFF. CDR3 nucleotides: TGTGCCTGGAGAAGTTTGCGGGGGGCAAACTACAATGAGCAGTTCTTC.

The CDR3: CASSPGTASSGANVLTF. Written as DNA, the CDR3 is TGCGCCAGCAGCCCTGGGACTGCTAGCTCTGGGGCCAACGTCCTGACTTTC. This chain links TRBV5-1 with TRBJ2-6, with D possibly TRBD2 on 6 matching bases. The germline V and J ends were trimmed by 4 bases and 0 bases, with 14 bases remaining between them. In germline, CDR1 is SGHRS, CDR2 YFSETQ. This CDR3 contains 17 residues.

This rearrangement joins TRBV9 to TRBJ2-3; D is tentatively TRBD1 or TRBD2 (6 bases each). In germline, CDR1 is SGDLS, CDR2 YYNGEE. The length of the CDR3 is 16 residues. With 0 bases removed from V and 0 bases from J, the gap between germline ends came to 11 bases. CDR3 region: CASSVVGGRSTDTQYF. The CDR3 DNA reads as TGTGCCAGCAGCGTAGTGGGGGGCCGTAGCACAGATACGCAGTATTTT.

This chain connects TRBV9 to TRBJ2-5; TRBD2 agrees at 9 bases. From germline, CDR1 is SGDLS and CDR2 YYNGEE. The CDR3 length is 16 residues. Trimming cost V 2 bases and J 5 bases; bases outside gene matches: 10. The DNA for the CDR3 is TGTGCCAGCAGCGTGAGCGGGAGCGGGGGGATGGAGACCCAGTACTTC. Its protein is CASSVSGSGGMETQYF.

The rearrangement joins TRBV12-5 to TRBJ1-2; TRBD1 might be the D (6 bases). Trimming shortened V by 7 bases and J by 2 bases, and 17 bases separated the two germline ends. The germline V gene has CDR1 LGHNT and CDR2 FRNRAP. This CDR3 contains 15 residues. Here the CDR3 reads CASVLDSTGNYGYTF. The CDR3, as DNA: TGTGCTAGTGTCCTGGACTCAACAGGGAACTATGGCTACACCTTC.

The CDR3 spells CASSYREGDHNEQFF. In nucleotides, the CDR3 is TGTGCCAGCAGCTACAGGGAGGGCGACCACAATGAGCAGTTCTTC. This chain connects TRBV7-2 to TRBJ2-1; TRBD2 might be the D (7 bases). In germline, CDR1 is SGHTA, CDR2 FQGNSA. The CDR3 is 15 residues long. Trimming took 4 bases from V and 5 from J, leaving 15 bases between them.

The J gene is TRBJ2-1, the V gene TRBV30; 7 bases fit TRBD2. The CDR3 is 13 amino acids. Per the germline V gene, CDR1 is GTSNPN and CDR2 is SVGIG (reference sequence). The V gene end was trimmed by 0 bases and the J gene end by 4 bases; junction bases not matched to a gene: 0. CDR3 in amino acids: CAWSVGGYNEQFF. The CDR3 nucleotides are TGTGCCTGGAGTGTGGGGGGGTACAATGAGCAGTTCTTC.

Only a few counts were recorded for this clone. This rearrangement joins TRBV9 to TRBJ2-3; no clear D. CDR1 is SGDLS and CDR2 is YYNGEE in the germline V gene. Trimming removed 3 bases at V and 0 bases at J, with 17 bases between. CDR3 size: 17 residues. The CDR3 is CASSARALIDSTDTQYF. In DNA form, the CDR3 reads TGTGCCAGCAGCGCTCGGGCCCTCATTGACAGCACAGATACGCAGTATTTT.